The 3 T cell receptor beta chains in this list originate from one sample, sequenced in a study of spatial heterogeneity in lung cancer. Study-level results: The study found that expanded intratumoral alpha and beta TCR counts tracked tumor mutation counts.

From the 5' RACE reads, TCRdb called clonotypes with MiXCR, one entry per CDR3 protein. The data contain about 30,000 distinct CDR3 sequences, about 6.6% of them seen just once; the ten biggest clones take up approximately 24%. The antigens of these receptors remain unknown. As to time point: sample taken at primary tumor resection. The input for sequencing was lung tumor tissue, taken at surgery. These receptors came from a male donor with early-stage non-small cell lung cancer.

In its sample, this clonotype was seen a few times. A junction end diverges from the germline sequence, so it may reflect a read error. The gene calls are TRBV7-7 and TRBJ2-7; TRBD1 is a possible D gene (6 bases). There are 21 residues in the CDR3. The germline V gene has CDR1 SSHAT and CDR2 FNYEAQ (reference sequence). CDR3 residues: CASSLGPPTPGHKTRTDEQYF. The CDR3 nucleotides are TGTGCTAGCAGCTTAGGTCCCCCGACACCGGGACACAAGACAAGGACGGACGAGCAGTACTTC.

This clonotype appeared many times. The CDR3 bases are TGTGCCAGCAGCAAAGATTGGAGGAGAGGGGAGCAGTTCTTC. It encodes CASSKDWRRGEQFF. The chain uses TRBV21-1 and TRBJ2-1; the table's D call, TRBD1, was not checked against the DNA. TRBV21-1 is reported as a pseudogene. The CDR3 covers 14 residues.

There are many counts of this clonotype. The genes are TRBV4-3 and TRBJ2-1; D is undetermined. V was trimmed by 1 base and J by 4 bases, leaving 8 bases between them. Germline CDR1 LGHNA, CDR2 YSLEER. The CDR3 extends over 14 amino acids. DNA of the CDR3: TGCGCCAGCAGCCAAGTCTACAGTTACAATGAGCAGTTCTTC. It is translated as CASSQVYSYNEQFF.